This T cell receptor (beta chain) was retrieved from a study of T cell changes during pregnancy in multiple sclerosis. Clones were read by immunoSEQ multiplex PCR, and TCRdb kept only the in-frame ones, dropping some. The sample consists of around 100,000 clones, around 94% of them appearing once. This clone was counted a single time. The CDR3 runs 14 residues. V was trimmed by 5 bases and J by 2 bases, leaving 11 bases between them. CDR1 and CDR2 from the germline V gene are SGHTA and FQGTGA. This TCR was recovered from a female donor with multiple sclerosis, enrolled in a pregnancy study. The gene calls are TRBV7-3 and TRBJ2-3, with D perhaps TRBD2 (5 bases). The sequences come from peripheral blood, collected in the second trimester of pregnancy. The CDR3 sequence is CASSRISATDTQYF. The CDR3, as DNA: TGTGCCAGCAGCCGAATTAGCGCCACAGATACGCAGTATTTT.